Listed below are T cell receptor beta chains from one sample, sequenced in a study of control samples from healthy donors and cancer patients. Repertoires were generated with immunoSEQ multiplex PCR, while TCRdb's copy carries only in-frame clones and drops some. The table shows 35,000 to 40,000 clones, with around four fifths occurring only once. The material sequenced was PBMCs. These receptors were collected from a woman aged 55-69 years with lung cancer. Each CDR3 is given with its conserved first and last residue. Fields, in order: V gene, J gene, clone size, D gene, CDR3 protein, CDR3 DNA. A D gene is named only where the DNA matches it firmly. The size of a clone is reported for some rows only, either as once, few or many, or as a class for expanded clones.

>TRBV7-9|TRBJ1-5|-|-
CASSLHGNQPQHF
TGTGCCAGCAGCTTGCACGGCAATCAGCCCCAGCATTTT
>TRBV19|TRBJ2-5|medium-sized|-
CASSITGKETQYF
TGTGCCAGTAGTATCACCGGGAAAGAGACCCAGTACTTC
>TRBV7-3|TRBJ2-7|-|-
CASSPMTGSYEQYF
TGTGCCAGCAGCCCAATGACAGGTTCCTACGAGCAGTACTTC
>TRBV4-1|TRBJ2-3|few|TRBD2
CASSPLSPRLAGRTDTQYF
TGCGCCAGCAGCCCTCTCTCCCCCCGACTAGCGGGGCGCACAGATACGCAGTATTTT
>TRBV7-9|TRBJ2-5|few|TRBD2
CASSGGTSRKETQYF
TGTGCCAGCAGCGGAGGGACTAGTCGGAAAGAGACCCAGTACTTC
>TRBV29-1|TRBJ2-3|once|-
CSAQGWSTDTQYF
TGCAGCGCCCAGGGGTGGAGCACAGATACGCAGTATTTT
>TRBV4-1|TRBJ2-1|-|TRBD1
CASSQDQGAYNEQFF
TGCGCCAGCAGCCAAGACCAGGGGGCCTACAATGAGCAGTTCTTC
>TRBV7-3|TRBJ2-7|-|TRBD1
CASSSSGGAGYEQYF
TGTGCCAGCAGCTCCTCAGGGGGCGCGGGCTACGAGCAGTACTTC
>TRBV6-6|TRBJ1-4|once|-
CASSYSVRQLLFF
TGTGCCAGCAGTTATAGCGTTCGACAGTTACTGTTTTTT
>TRBV6-2/TRBV6-3|TRBJ1-1|-|TRBD1
CASSNLIRDRAEEAFF
TGTGCCAGCAGCAATCTTATCCGGGACAGGGCCGAAGAGGCTTTCTTT
>TRBV27|TRBJ2-2|-|-
CASSFLRQRTGELFF
TGTGCCAGCAGTTTCTTGAGACAGAGGACCGGGGAGCTGTTTTTT
>TRBV7-9|TRBJ1-2|-|TRBD1
CASSSWDRNYGYTF
TGTGCCAGCAGCTCTTGGGACAGAAACTATGGCTACACCTTC
>TRBV19|TRBJ1-5|-|-
CASSIQVSGNQPQHF
TGTGCCAGTAGTATTCAAGTTTCGGGGAATCAGCCCCAGCATTTT
>TRBV11-2|TRBJ2-3|-|-
CASSFSYTTGQYF
TGTGCCAGCAGCTTTAGTTATACGACTGGGCAGTATTTT
>TRBV11-2|TRBJ2-6|-|-
CASSLDSGANVLTF
TGTGCCAGCAGCTTAGATTCCGGGGCCAACGTCCTGACTTTC
>TRBV7-2|TRBJ2-5|few|-
CASSVQGRETQYF
TGTGCCAGCAGCGTACAGGGGAGGGAGACCCAGTACTTC
>TRBV29-1|TRBJ2-6|-|-
CSVDESSGANVLTF
TGCAGCGTTGATGAGAGCTCTGGGGCCAACGTCCTGACTTTC
>TRBV10-3|TRBJ1-1|once|TRBD1
CAISAHGTGGTEAFF
TGTGCCATCAGTGCACACGGGACAGGGGGTACTGAAGCTTTCTTT
>TRBV6-2/TRBV6-3|TRBJ2-3|-|-
CASSPGLSRGDTQYF
TGTGCCAGCAGCCCCGGACTATCCCGGGGGGATACGCAGTATTTT
>TRBV19|TRBJ2-6|-|-
CASTLAATSGANVLTF
TGTGCCAGTACCTTAGCGGCAACCTCTGGGGCCAACGTCCTGACTTTC
>TRBV3-1/TRBV3-2|TRBJ2-7|-|-
CASSQGGAVPYEQYF
TGTGCCAGCAGCCAAGGGGGGGCCGTTCCCTACGAGCAGTACTTC
>TRBV3-1/TRBV3-2|TRBJ2-7|-|-
CASSQEDEQYF
TGTGCCAGCAGCCAAGAGGACGAGCAGTACTTC
>TRBV7-8|TRBJ1-4|-|-
CASSSTVGGEKLFF
TGTGCCAGCAGCTCGACAGTGGGGGGTGAAAAACTGTTTTTT
>TRBV6-5|TRBJ1-1|-|-
CASRLTVNTEAFF
TGTGCCAGCAGGTTGACAGTTAACACTGAAGCTTTCTTT
>TRBV7-3|TRBJ1-4|-|-
CASSPGSQNEKLFF
TGTGCCAGCAGCCCAGGGAGTCAGAATGAAAAACTGTTTTTT
>TRBV3-1/TRBV3-2|TRBJ2-1|-|-
CASSPGTLDGEQFF
TGTGCCAGCAGTCCCGGGACCCTGGACGGAGAGCAGTTCTTC
>TRBV19|TRBJ1-2|-|TRBD1
CATLPGQGSGGYTF
TGTGCCACCTTACCGGGACAGGGGTCTGGGGGCTACACCTTC
>TRBV18|TRBJ1-1|-|TRBD1
CASSPPGTANTEAFF
TGTGCCAGCTCACCTCCCGGGACAGCGAACACTGAAGCTTTCTTT
>TRBV19|TRBJ1-1|-|-
CASISPDRNTEAFF
TGTGCCAGTATCTCCCCGGATCGCAACACTGAAGCTTTCTTT
>TRBV7-9|TRBJ2-1|once|-
CASSGTGGHNEQFF
TGTGCCAGCAGCGGCACCGGGGGTCACAATGAGCAGTTCTTC
>TRBV6-5|TRBJ2-7|-|-
CASSSGEYEQYF
TGTGCCAGCAGCTCAGGGGAGTACGAGCAGTACTTC
>TRBV7-6|TRBJ1-5|-|-
CASSARTEQPQHF
TGTGCCAGCAGCGCCCGGACGGAGCAGCCCCAGCATTTT
>TRBV19|TRBJ2-1|-|TRBD1
CATGTEANNEQFF
TGTGCCACCGGGACAGAAGCTAACAATGAGCAGTTCTTC
>TRBV7-9|TRBJ1-4|-|-
CAGRQDNEKLFF
TGTGCTGGGAGACAGGATAATGAAAAACTGTTTTTT
>TRBV3-1/TRBV3-2|TRBJ1-6|few|-
CASSQRPLGDSPLHF
TGTGCCAGCAGCCAAAGGCCTTTGGGGGATTCACCCCTCCACTTT
>TRBV30|TRBJ1-4|-|-
CAWSSGHEKLFF
TGTGCCTGGAGTTCAGGGCATGAAAAACTGTTTTTT
>TRBV18|TRBJ2-3|-|TRBD1
CASSPQGLTQYF
TGTGCCAGCTCCCCACAGGGGCTTACGCAGTATTTT
>TRBV5-6|TRBJ2-5|-|-
CASSFSDRKETQYF
TGTGCCAGCAGCTTCTCCGACCGGAAAGAGACCCAGTACTTC
>TRBV5-4|TRBJ2-2|-|-
CASSLARTNTGELFF
TGTGCCAGCAGCTTGGCCCGTACGAACACCGGGGAGCTGTTTTTT
>TRBV7-8|TRBJ2-5|-|TRBD2
CASSLAGAVAETQYF
TGTGCCAGCAGCCTAGCGGGGGCCGTTGCCGAGACCCAGTACTTC
>TRBV14|TRBJ1-1|-|-
CASSQEGNTEAFF
TGTGCCAGCAGCCAAGAGGGGAACACTGAAGCTTTCTTT
>TRBV7-2|TRBJ2-7|once|-
CASSPDRQRTYEQYF
TGTGCCAGCAGCCCCGACAGACAAAGGACCTACGAGCAGTACTTC
>TRBV12-3/TRBV12-4|TRBJ2-1|once|TRBD2
CASTYSTSDEQFF
TGTGCCAGCACTTACTCGACTAGCGATGAGCAGTTCTTC
>TRBV3-1/TRBV3-2|TRBJ2-7|few|TRBD1
CASSRAPGTGGEQYF
TGTGCCAGCAGCCGAGCCCCCGGGACAGGGGGCGAGCAGTACTTC
>TRBV6-1|TRBJ2-2|-|-
CASSEDWTGELFF
TGTGCCAGCAGCGAAGACTGGACCGGGGAGCTGTTTTTT